The source of this T cell receptor beta chain is a study of CD8 T cells in ankylosing spondylitis. About this clonotype: What it recognizes is unknown.

By quantitative 5'-RACE with molecular barcodes, the TCR beta libraries were made. TCRdb analysed the 5' RACE reads with MiXCR anew, one entry per CDR3 protein. The repertoire holds 500,000 to 550,000 distinct CDR3 sequences, with about 12% as singletons. Study findings and constraints: What appeared characteristic of ankylosing spondylitis blood was a TCR beta motif of under 10 highly homologous variants. Disease-linked clones reportedly showed significant enrichment in matched ankylosing spondylitis synovial fluid. Disease-linked clones proved CD8+ and comparatively uncommon in peripheral blood.

Sequencing was carried out using blood, either unsorted or a sorted T cell fraction (not recorded which). This clonotype was obtained from a male donor with ankylosing spondylitis.

The CDR3 here is CSARDYGGREKLFF. The CDR3 DNA is TGCAGTGCTAGAGATTATGGGGGAAGGGAAAAACTGTTTTTT. V gene TRBV20-1 combines with J gene TRBJ1-4, with a possible D match to TRBD1 (5 bases). The CDR3 extends over 14 amino acids. V was trimmed by 0 bases and J by 8 bases, leaving 13 bases between them. Germline V gene lookup returns CDR1 DFQATT and CDR2 SNEGSKA (reference sequence).